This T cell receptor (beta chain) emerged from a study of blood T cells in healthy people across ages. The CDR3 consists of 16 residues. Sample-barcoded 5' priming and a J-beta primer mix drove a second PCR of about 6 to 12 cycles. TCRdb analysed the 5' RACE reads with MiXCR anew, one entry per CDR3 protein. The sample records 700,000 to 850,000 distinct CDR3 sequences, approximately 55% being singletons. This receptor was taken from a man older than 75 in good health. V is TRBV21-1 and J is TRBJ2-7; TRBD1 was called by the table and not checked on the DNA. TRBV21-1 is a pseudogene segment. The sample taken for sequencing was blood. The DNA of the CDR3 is TGTGCCAGCAGCCGTTTCTCCGGGACAGGGACCTACGAGCAGTACTTC. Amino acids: CASSRFSGTGTYEQYF.